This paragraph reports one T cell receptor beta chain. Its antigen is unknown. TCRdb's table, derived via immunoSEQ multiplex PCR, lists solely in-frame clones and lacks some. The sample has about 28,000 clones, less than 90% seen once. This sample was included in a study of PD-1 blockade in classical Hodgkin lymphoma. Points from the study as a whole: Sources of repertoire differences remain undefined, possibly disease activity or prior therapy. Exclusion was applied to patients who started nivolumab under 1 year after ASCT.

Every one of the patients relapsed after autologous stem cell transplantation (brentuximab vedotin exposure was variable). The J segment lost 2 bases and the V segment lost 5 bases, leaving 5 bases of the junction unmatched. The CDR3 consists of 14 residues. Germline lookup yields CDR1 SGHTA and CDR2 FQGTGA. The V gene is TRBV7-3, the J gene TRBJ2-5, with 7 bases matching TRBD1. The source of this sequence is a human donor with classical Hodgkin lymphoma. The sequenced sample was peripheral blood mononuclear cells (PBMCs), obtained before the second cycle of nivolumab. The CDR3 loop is CASSPTGPQETQYF. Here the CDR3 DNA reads TGTGCCAGCAGCCCGACAGGGCCGCAAGAGACCCAGTACTTC.